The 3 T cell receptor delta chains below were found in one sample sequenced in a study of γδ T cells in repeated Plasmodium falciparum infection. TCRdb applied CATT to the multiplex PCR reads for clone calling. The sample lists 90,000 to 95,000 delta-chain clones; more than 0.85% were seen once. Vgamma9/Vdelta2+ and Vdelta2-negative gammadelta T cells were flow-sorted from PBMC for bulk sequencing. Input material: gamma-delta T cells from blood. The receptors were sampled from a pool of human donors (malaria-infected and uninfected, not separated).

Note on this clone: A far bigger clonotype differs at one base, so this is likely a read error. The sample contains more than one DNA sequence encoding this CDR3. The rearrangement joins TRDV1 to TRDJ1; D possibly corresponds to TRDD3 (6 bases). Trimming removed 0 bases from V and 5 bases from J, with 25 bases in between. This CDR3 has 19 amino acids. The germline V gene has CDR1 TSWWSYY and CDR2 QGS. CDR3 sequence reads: CALGELYASSQLGTDKLIF. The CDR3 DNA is TGTGCTCTTGGGGAACTCTATGCATCCTCGCAACTGGGAACAGATAAACTCATCTTT.

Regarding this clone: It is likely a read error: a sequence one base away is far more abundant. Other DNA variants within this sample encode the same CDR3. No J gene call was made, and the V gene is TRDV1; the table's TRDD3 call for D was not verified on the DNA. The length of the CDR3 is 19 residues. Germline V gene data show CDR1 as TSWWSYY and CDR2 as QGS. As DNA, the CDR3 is TGTGCTCTTGGGGACGCTATCCAAGCTGGGCCGATTCCGTACGATAAGCTCATCTTT. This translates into CALGDAIQAGPIPYDKLIF.

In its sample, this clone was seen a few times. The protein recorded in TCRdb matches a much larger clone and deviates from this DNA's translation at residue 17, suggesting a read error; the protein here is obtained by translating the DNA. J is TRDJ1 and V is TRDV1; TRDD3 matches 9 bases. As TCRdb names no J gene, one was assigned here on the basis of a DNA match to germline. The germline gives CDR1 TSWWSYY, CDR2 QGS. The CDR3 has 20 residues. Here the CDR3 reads CALGEGRFRLGDHIPDRLIF. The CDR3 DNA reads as TGTGCTCTTGGGGAAGGTAGATTTCGGCTGGGGGATCACATCCCCGATAGACTCATCTTT.